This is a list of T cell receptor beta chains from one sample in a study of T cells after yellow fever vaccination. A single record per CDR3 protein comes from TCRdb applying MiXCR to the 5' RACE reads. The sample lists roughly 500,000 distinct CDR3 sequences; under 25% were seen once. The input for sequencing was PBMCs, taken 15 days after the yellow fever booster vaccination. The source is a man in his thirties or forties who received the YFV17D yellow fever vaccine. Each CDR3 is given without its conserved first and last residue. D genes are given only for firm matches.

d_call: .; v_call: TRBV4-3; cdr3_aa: ASMGWDGRLY
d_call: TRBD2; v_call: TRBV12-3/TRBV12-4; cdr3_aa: ASSELAGGDTGELF
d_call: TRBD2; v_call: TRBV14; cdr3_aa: ASRTSGSNTQY
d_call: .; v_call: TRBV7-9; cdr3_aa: ASGQGLKNTEAF
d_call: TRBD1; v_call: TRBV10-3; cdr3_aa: AISESGQGVFYNEQF
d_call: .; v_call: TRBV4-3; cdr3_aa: ASSQEPGGTGELF
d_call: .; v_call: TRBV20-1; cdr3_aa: SASPGSTERDPRNTEAF
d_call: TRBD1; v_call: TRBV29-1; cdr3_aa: SVPGTEPEGIQY
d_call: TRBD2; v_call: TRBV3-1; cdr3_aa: ASWGGANTGELF
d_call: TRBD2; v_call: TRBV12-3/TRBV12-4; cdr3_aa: ASSLFGVPSGRSGELF
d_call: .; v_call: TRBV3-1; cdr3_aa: ASSPRVPNTGELF
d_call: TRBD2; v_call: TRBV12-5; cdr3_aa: ASGRSGRGTDTQY
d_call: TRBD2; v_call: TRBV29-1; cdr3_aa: SVAFRGRYNEQF
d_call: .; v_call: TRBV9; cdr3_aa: ASSPTGNEKLF
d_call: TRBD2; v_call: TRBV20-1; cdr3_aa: SARGLAGASDGELF
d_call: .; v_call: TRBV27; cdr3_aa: ASSPGDRNYGYT